The text below deals with one TCR beta chain. This sample is drawn from a study of blood T cell repertoires in COVID-19. Study in general: Samples came from the United States, Italy and Spain, spanning acute and convalescent COVID-19.

The V gene lost 4 bases and the J gene lost 8 bases, with 9 bases spanning the gap. The CDR3 loop spans 13 amino acids. From germline, CDR1 is SGHAT and CDR2 FQNNGV. Original processing methods: Using reference gene primer amplification, nucleated cell counts were estimated. The data were produced by immunoSEQ multiplex PCR, yet TCRdb's version contains in-frame clones alone and is incomplete. The V and J calls and clone size are taken from that table; D and trimming were inferred from the DNA. The sample includes about 190,000 clones, around 90% of them seen just once. This clonotype originated in a man between 35 and 55 years old with acute or convalescent COVID-19. The genes are TRBV11-2 and TRBJ1-6, with D unclear. Sequencing used peripheral blood. As DNA, the CDR3 is TGTGCCAGCAGCTCGGAGGTCGATTCACCCCTCCACTTT. It yields the protein CASSSEVDSPLHF.